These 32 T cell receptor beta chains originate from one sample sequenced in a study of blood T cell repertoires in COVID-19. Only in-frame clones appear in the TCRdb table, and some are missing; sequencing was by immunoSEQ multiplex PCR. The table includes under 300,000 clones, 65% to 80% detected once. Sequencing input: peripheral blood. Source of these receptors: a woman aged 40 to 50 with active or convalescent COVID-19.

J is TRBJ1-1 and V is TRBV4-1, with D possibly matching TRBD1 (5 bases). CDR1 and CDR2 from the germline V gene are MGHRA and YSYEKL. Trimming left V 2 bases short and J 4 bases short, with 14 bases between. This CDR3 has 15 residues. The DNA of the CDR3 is TGCGCCAGCAGCCAATACGGGGGTTTGGGCACTGAAGCTTTCTTT. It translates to CASSQYGGLGTEAFF.

CDR3 bases: TGTGCCTGGAGAGGCAGGGGGCTTGAGGGCTACACCTTC. It yields the protein CAWRGRGLEGYTF. The gene calls are TRBV30 and TRBJ1-2; 8 nucleotides line up with TRBD1. The V and J ends lost 3 bases and 8 bases, in that order; junction bases with no gene match: 8. The CDR3 is 13 residues long. Germline-derived CDR1 and CDR2 are GTSNPN and SVGIG (reference sequence). The full variable domain, its missing parts supplied by reference TRBV30 and TRBJ1-2, is SQTIHQWPATLVQPVGSPLSLECTVEGTSNPNLYWYRQAAGRGLQLLFYSVGIGQISSEVPQNLSASRPQDRQFILSSKKLLLSDSGFYLCAWRGRGLEGYTFGSGTRLTVV.

The CDR3 is CASSGYYRGDYGYTF. As DNA, the CDR3 is TGTGCCAGCAGTGGATATTACAGGGGCGACTATGGCTACACCTTC. The chain employs TRBV6-4 and TRBJ1-2, with 7 bases aligning to TRBD1. The CDR3 is made up of 15 amino acids. The V gene end was trimmed by 4 bases and the J gene end by 3 bases; junction bases not matched to a gene: 8. Germline CDR1 MRHNA, CDR2 SNTAGT.

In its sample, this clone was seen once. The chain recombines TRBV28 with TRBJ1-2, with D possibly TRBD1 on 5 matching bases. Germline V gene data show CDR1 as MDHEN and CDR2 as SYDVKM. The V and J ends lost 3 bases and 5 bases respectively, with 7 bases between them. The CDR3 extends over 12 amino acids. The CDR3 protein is CASSFRQYGYTF. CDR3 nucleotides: TGTGCCAGCAGTTTCCGACAGTATGGCTACACCTTC.

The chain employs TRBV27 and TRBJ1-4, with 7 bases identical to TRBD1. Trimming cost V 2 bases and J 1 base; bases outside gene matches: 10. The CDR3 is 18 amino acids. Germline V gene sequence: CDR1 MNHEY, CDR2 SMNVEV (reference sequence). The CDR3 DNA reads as TGTGCCAGCAGTTTAATCTCGACAGGGTGGAAAACTAATGAAAAACTGTTTTTT. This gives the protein CASSLISTGWKTNEKLFF.

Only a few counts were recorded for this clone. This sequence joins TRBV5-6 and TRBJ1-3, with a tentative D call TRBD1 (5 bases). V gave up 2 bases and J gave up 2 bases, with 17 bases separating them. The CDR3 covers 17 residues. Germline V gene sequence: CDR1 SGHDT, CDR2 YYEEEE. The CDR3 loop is CASSFSVWKDTGNTIYF. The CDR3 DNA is TGTGCCAGCAGCTTTTCCGTGTGGAAGGACACTGGAAACACCATATATTTT.

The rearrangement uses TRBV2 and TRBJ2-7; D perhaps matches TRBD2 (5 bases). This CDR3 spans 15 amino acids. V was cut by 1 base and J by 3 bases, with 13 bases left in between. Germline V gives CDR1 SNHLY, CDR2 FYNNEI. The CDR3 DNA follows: TGTGCCAGCAGTGAAGGTAGGAGGCAGCACTACGAGCAGTACTTC. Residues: CASSEGRRQHYEQYF.

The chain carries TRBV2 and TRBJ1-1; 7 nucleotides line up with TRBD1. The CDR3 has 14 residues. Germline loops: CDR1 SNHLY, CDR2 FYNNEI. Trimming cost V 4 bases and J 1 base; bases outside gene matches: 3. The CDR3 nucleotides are TGTGCCAGCAGTGTGGGGACAGCGAACACTGAAGCTTTCTTT. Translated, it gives CASSVGTANTEAFF. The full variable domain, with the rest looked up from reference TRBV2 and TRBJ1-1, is EPEVTQTPSHQVTQMGQEVILRCVPISNHLYFYWYRQILGQKVEFLVSFYNNEISEKSEIFDDQFSVERPDGSNFTLKIRSTKLEDSAMYFCASSVGTANTEAFFGQGTRLTVV.

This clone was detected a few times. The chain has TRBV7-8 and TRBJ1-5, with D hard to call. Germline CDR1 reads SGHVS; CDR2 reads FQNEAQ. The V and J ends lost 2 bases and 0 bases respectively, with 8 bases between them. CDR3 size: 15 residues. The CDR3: CASSLSVFSNQPQHF. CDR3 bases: TGTGCCAGCAGCTTATCCGTATTTAGCAATCAGCCCCAGCATTTT.

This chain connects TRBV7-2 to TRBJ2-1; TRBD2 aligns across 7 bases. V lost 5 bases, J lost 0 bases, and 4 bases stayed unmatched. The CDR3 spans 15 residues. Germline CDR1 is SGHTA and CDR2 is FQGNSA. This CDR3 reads CASSAGTTSYNEQFF. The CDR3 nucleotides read TGTGCCAGCAGCGCCGGGACTACCTCCTACAATGAGCAGTTCTTC.

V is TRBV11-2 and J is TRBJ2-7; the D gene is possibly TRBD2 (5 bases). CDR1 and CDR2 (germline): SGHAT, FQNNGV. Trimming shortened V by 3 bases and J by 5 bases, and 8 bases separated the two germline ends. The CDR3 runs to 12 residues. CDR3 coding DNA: TGTGCCAGCAGCTTTTCCGGGGACGAGCAGTACTTC. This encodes CASSFSGDEQYF.

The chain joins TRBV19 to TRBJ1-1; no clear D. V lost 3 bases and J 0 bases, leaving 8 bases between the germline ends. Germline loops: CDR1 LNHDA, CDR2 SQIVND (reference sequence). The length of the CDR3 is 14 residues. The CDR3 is CASSIAHMNTEAFF. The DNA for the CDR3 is TGTGCCAGTAGTATCGCACACATGAACACTGAAGCTTTCTTT.

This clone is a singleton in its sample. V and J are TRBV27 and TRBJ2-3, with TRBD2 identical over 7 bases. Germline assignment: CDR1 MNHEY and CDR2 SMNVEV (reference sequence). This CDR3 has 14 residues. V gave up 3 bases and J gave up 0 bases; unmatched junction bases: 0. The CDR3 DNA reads TGTGCCAGCAGTTTGGGGGGGAGCACAGATACGCAGTATTTT. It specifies CASSLGGSTDTQYF.

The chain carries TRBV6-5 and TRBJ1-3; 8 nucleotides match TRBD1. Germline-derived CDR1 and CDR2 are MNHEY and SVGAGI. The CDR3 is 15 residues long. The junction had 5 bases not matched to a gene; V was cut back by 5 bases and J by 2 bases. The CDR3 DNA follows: TGTGCCAGCAGTACCGACAGGGGCACTGGAAACACCATATATTTT. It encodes CASSTDRGTGNTIYF.

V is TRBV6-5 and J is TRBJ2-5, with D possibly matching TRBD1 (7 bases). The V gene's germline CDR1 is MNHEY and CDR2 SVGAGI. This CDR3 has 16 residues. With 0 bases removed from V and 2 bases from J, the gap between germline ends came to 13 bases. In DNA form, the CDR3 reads TGTGCCAGCAGTTACTCGGTTCAGGGGGGACAAGAGACCCAGTACTTC. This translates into CASSYSVQGGQETQYF.

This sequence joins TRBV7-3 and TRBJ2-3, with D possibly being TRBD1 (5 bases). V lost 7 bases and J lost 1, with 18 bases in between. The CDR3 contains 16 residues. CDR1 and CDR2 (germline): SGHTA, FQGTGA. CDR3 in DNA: TGTGCCAGCAATTCCCAGGGTATTTTGGGCACAGATACGCAGTATTTT. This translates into CASNSQGILGTDTQYF.

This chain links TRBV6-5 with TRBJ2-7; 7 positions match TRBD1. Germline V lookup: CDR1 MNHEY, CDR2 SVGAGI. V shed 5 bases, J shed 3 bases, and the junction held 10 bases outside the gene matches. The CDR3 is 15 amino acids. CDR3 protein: CASSPNRDRNYEQYF. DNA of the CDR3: TGTGCCAGCAGTCCAAATAGGGACAGAAACTACGAGCAGTACTTC.

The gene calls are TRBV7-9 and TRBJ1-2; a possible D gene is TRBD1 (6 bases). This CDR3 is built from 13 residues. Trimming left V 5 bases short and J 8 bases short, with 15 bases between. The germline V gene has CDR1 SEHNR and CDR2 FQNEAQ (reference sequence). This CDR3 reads CASSRDYREGYTF. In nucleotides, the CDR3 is TGTGCCAGCAGCCGAGACTACAGGGAAGGCTACACCTTC. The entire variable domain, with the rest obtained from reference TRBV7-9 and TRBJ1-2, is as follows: DTGVSQNPRHKITKRGQNVTFRCDPISEHNRLYWYRQTLGQGPEFLTYFQNEAQLEKSRLLSDRFSAERPKGSFSTLEIQRTEQGDSAMYLCASSRDYREGYTFGSGTRLTVV.

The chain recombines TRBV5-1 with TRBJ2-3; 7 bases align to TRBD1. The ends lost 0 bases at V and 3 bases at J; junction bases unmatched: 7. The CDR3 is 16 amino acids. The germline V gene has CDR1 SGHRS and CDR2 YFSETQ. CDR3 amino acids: CASSLGGTDSTDTQYF. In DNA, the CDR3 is TGCGCCAGCAGCTTGGGGGGGACAGACTCAACAGATACGCAGTATTTT.

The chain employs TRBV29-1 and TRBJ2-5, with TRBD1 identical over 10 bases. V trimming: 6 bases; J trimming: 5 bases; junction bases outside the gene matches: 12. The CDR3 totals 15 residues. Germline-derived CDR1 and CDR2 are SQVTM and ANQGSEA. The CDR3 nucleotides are TGCAGCGTGGGGATCGGGACAGGGGACGGGGAGACCCAGTACTTC. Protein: CSVGIGTGDGETQYF.

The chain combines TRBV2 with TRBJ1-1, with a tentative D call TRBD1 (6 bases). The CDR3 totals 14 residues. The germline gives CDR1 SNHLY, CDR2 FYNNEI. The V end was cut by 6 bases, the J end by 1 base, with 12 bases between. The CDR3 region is CASRSGHRNTEAFF. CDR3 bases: TGTGCCAGCAGATCGGGACACCGGAACACTGAAGCTTTCTTT.

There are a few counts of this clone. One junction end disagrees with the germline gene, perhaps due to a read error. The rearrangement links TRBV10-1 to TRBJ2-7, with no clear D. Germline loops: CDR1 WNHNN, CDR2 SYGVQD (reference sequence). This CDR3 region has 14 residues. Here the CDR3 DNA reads TGCGCCAGCAGTGCTGACTTTTACTCCCACGAGCAGTACTTC. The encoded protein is CASSADFYSHEQYF.

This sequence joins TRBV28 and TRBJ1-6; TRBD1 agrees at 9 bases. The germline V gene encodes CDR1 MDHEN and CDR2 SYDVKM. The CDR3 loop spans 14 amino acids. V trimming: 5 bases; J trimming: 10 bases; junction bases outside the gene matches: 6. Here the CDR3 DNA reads TGTGCCAGCAGTGGGGACAGGGACGGATCACCCCTCCACTTT. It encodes CASSGDRDGSPLHF.

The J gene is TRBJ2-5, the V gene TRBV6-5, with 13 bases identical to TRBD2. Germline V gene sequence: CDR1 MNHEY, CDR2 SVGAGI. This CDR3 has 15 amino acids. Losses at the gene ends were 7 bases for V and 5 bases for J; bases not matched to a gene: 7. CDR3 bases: TGTGCCAGCATGGGACTAGCGGGGCCTGGGGAGACCCAGTACTTC. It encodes CASMGLAGPGETQYF.

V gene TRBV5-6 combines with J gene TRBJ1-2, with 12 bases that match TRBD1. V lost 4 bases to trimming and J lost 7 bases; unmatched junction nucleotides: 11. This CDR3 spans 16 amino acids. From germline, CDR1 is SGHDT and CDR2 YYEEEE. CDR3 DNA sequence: TGTGCCAGCAGCACGGGACAGGGGGCGGCAGGGGTTGGCTACACCTTC. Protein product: CASSTGQGAAGVGYTF.

The CDR3 DNA is TGTGCCAGCAGCGTTCGACAGGGCACCTACGAGCAGTACTTC. Translating it yields CASSVRQGTYEQYF. The V and J genes are TRBV9 and TRBJ2-7; 7 bases align to TRBD1. There are 14 residues in the CDR3. J was trimmed by 2 bases and V by 2 bases; bases with no gene match: 4. CDR1 and CDR2 (germline): SGDLS, YYNGEE.

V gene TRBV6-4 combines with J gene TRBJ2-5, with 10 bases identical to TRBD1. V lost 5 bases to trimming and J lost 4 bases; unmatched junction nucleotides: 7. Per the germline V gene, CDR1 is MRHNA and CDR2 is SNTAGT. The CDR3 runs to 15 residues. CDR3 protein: CASSPTRTGGETQYF. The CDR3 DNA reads TGTGCCAGCAGTCCCACTAGGACAGGGGGAGAGACCCAGTACTTC.

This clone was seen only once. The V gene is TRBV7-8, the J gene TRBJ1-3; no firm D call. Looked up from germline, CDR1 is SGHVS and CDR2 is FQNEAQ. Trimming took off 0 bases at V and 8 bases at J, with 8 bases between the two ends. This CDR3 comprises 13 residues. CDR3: CASSLAGSYTIYF. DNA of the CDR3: TGTGCCAGCAGCTTAGCCGGGTCCTACACCATATATTTT.

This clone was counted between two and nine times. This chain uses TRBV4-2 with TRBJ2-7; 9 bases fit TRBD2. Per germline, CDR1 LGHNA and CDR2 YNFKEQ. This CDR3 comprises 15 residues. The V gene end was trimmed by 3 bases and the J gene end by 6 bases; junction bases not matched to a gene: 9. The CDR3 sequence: CASSQYGGGDTEQYV. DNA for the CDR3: TGTGCCAGCAGCCAGTATGGCGGGGGGGATACCGAGCAGTACGTC.

This CDR3 is CASSLQGGGTEAFF. The CDR3 nucleotides read TGTGCCAGCAGCCTTCAGGGAGGTGGTACTGAAGCTTTCTTT. The chain is built from TRBV3-1 (or the pseudogene TRBV3-2) and TRBJ1-1; tentative D call: TRBD1 (5 bases). CDR3 length: 14 amino acids. Germline values: CDR1 LGHDT, CDR2 YNNKEL (reference sequence). The ends were cut back, 4 bases at V and 5 bases at J, with 14 bases in the middle.

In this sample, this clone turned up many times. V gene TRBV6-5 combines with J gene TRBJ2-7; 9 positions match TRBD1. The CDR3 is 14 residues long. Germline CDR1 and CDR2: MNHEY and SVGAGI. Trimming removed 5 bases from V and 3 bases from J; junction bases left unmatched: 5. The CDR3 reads CASSPGTGIYEQYF. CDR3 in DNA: TGTGCCAGCAGTCCGGGGACAGGGATCTACGAGCAGTACTTC.

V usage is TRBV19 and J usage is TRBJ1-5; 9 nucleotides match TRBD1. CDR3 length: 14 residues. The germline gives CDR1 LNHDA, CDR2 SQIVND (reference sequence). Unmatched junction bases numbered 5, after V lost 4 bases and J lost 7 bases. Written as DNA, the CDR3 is TGTGCCAGTAGTACGGACAGGGGTGGCCAGCCCCAGCATTTT. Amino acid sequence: CASSTDRGGQPQHF.